This record looks at one T cell receptor beta chain sequence and its context. The data are from a study of shared T cell receptors in the human thymus. TCRdb's table, derived via immunoSEQ multiplex PCR, lists solely in-frame clones and lacks some. Among approximately 760,000 clones listed, roughly 88% were seen once. These data also formed part of another study, on human thymus T cells. That work contributes: Among the donors, all were healthy Finnish infants having corrective surgery for congenital heart defects. Obtained as resections during corrective heart surgery, the thymus tissue was then studied. Blood and thymic repertoires both appeared biased in V and J gene usage. Highly overlapping thymic repertoires in unrelated individuals were reported by related research.

This receptor was identified in a girl under three years old with a congenital heart defect. Sequenced material: thymocytes.

CDR3 DNA: TGTGCCAGCAGTTACAGGGGGCTCACTGAAGCTTTCTTT. Translated, it gives CASSYRGLTEAFF. The chain uses TRBV6-5 and TRBJ1-1; 7 bases map to TRBD1. Germline values: CDR1 MNHEY, CDR2 SVGAGI. V shed 2 bases and J 4 bases; nucleotides not matched to a gene: 1. The CDR3 has 13 amino acids.